Presented here are 13 T cell receptor beta chains from one specimen sequenced in a study of Graves' ophthalmopathy and Graves' hyperthyroidism. RNA served as the template for amplifying TCR beta CDR3 regions. First-round RT-PCR with HTBI primers preceded a second-round multiplex PCR. In TCRdb, the multiplex PCR reads were re-called with MiXCR into one record per CDR3 protein. This repertoire shows about 240,000 distinct CDR3 sequences, roughly 50% found once; its top ten account for around half. Sequenced material: peripheral blood. These receptors came from an adult man with Graves' ophthalmopathy.

The chain joins TRBV24-1 to TRBJ2-7; 8 nucleotides match TRBD2. Germline trimming cut 3 bases from V and 5 bases from J; bases unmatched to any gene: 11. This CDR3 comprises 16 residues. Germline V gene data show CDR1 as KGHDR and CDR2 as SFDVKD. The CDR3 loop reads CATSDPFSGSANEQYF. Written as DNA, the CDR3 is TGTGCCACCAGTGATCCGTTCAGCGGGAGTGCCAACGAGCAGTACTTC.

The gene calls are TRBV29-1 and TRBJ2-7; a possible D gene is TRBD2 (5 bases). The CDR3 consists of 13 residues. Trimming pared 4 bases from V and 0 bases from J, leaving 10 bases between. The germline gives CDR1 SQVTM, CDR2 ANQGSEA. Here the CDR3 reads CSVAERNSYEQYF. CDR3 DNA: TGCAGCGTTGCGGAGCGGAACTCCTACGAGCAGTACTTC.

About this clonotype: It may be a read error: a sequence one base away is much more abundant. No conserved phenylalanine or tryptophan ends this CDR3, so it is likely a read error. The DNA for the CDR3 is TGCGCCAGCACGACAGGGTCAGGTTCACCCCTCCACTTG. As protein: CASTTGSGSPLHL. V and J are TRBV10-2 and TRBJ1-6; TRBD1 aligns across 7 bases. V dropped 7 bases and J dropped 9; count of bases not matched to a gene: 6. CDR3 length equals 13 residues. Per the germline V gene, CDR1 is WSHSY and CDR2 is SAAADI.

This clonotype was seen more than once but under ten times. The CDR3 nucleotides read TGCAGTGCTGCCCGGGCCACTCTCTATGGCTACACCTTC. This sequence encodes CSAARATLYGYTF. The chain links TRBV20-1 to TRBJ1-2; D remains ambiguous. V dropped 5 bases and J dropped 4 bases, with 14 bases sitting between them. The germline V gene encodes CDR1 DFQATT and CDR2 SNEGSKA (reference sequence). The CDR3 is made up of 13 amino acids.

The chain couples TRBV5-6 to TRBJ1-1, with D uncertain. Looked up from germline, CDR1 is SGHDT and CDR2 is YYEEEE. V was shortened by 4 bases and J by 1 base, with 11 bases between the two germline ends. The CDR3 runs 14 residues. CDR3 in DNA: TGTGCCAGCAGCACCTACTTGGGGAACACTGAAGCTTTCTTT. Amino acids: CASSTYLGNTEAFF.

The genes are TRBV12-3 or TRBV12-4 and TRBJ1-2; D gene ambiguous. V lost 0 bases to trimming and J lost 8 bases, with 4 bases between them. The CDR3 is made up of 11 amino acids. Here the CDR3 DNA reads TGTGCCAGCAGTTTAGCAGGAGGCTACACCTTC. Its protein is CASSLAGGYTF.

The sample holds a few counts of this clonotype. The rearrangement joins TRBV6-6 to TRBJ2-2; D unclear. V was pared by 0 bases and J by 7 bases, with 3 bases between. The germline V gene has CDR1 MNHNY and CDR2 SVGAGI (reference sequence). The CDR3 totals 12 residues. Here the CDR3 reads CASSYSRGELFF. The CDR3 nucleotides read TGTGCCAGCAGTTACTCTCGCGGGGAGCTGTTTTTT.

This clonotype has only a few counts. The rearrangement uses TRBV5-5 and TRBJ1-5; tentative D call: TRBD1 (5 bases). The CDR3 has 14 amino acids. Germline V gene data show CDR1 as SGHKS and CDR2 as YYEKEE (reference sequence). Trimming took off 4 bases at V and 1 base at J, with 9 bases between the two ends. The DNA of the CDR3 is TGTGCCAGCAGCCTCAGGGTCAGCAATCAGCCCCAGCATTTT. Protein product: CASSLRVSNQPQHF.

Concerning this clonotype: A much larger clone lies a single base off, so this may be a read error. The rearrangement joins TRBV7-3 to TRBJ1-1; no clear D. The V gene lost 0 bases and the J gene lost 4 bases, with 6 bases spanning the gap. Germline V gene data show CDR1 as SGHTA and CDR2 as FQGTGA. This CDR3 has 13 amino acids. CDR3 amino acids: CASSLTRTTEAFF. As DNA, the CDR3 is TGTGCCAGCAGCTTAACACGAACCACTGAAGCTTTCTTT.

This clonotype was counted at least ten times. The V call is TRBV2, the J call TRBJ1-2; the D is unclear. Germline CDR1 and CDR2: SNHLY and FYNNEI. CDR3 length: 12 residues. With 4 bases removed from V and 4 bases from J, the gap between germline ends came to 7 bases. The CDR3 DNA follows: TGTGCCAGCAGTGTGGGCCCCTATGGCTACACCTTC. Amino acid sequence: CASSVGPYGYTF. The complete variable domain, with remaining parts taken from reference TRBV2 and TRBJ1-2, reads EPEVTQTPSHQVTQMGQEVILRCVPISNHLYFYWYRQILGQKVEFLVSFYNNEISEKSEIFDDQFSVERPDGSNFTLKIRSTKLEDSAMYFCASSVGPYGYTFGSGTRLTVV.

This clonotype was picked up many times. The genes are TRBV19 and TRBJ2-5; D unclear. Germline V lookup: CDR1 LNHDA, CDR2 SQIVND (reference sequence). V lost 2 bases and J lost 8, with 18 bases in between. The CDR3 runs to 15 residues. The DNA of the CDR3 is TGTGCCAGTAGTATAAACCACGATCCCCAGAGAACCCAGTACTTC. It codes for CASSINHDPQRTQYF.

CDR3 in DNA: TGCAGTGCTAGAGATCGTGGGGCAGGGTTGGCTGAAGCTTTCTTT. Its translation: CSARDRGAGLAEAFF. The rearrangement uses TRBV20-1 and TRBJ1-1; D possibly corresponds to TRBD1 (5 bases). This CDR3 spans 15 amino acids. The germline CDR1 and CDR2 sequences are DFQATT and SNEGSKA (reference sequence). The germline V and J ends were trimmed by 0 bases and 6 bases, with 17 bases remaining between them.

A word on this clonotype: Germline and junction disagree at one end, which may indicate a read error. The chain is built from TRBV6-6 and TRBJ1-4; a possible D gene is TRBD1 (5 bases). This CDR3 is 13 amino acids long. Germline CDR1 and CDR2: MNHNY and SVGAGI (reference sequence). The CDR3 reads CASSYGGDEKLFF. Written as DNA, the CDR3 is TGTGCCAGTAGTTATGGGGGAGACGAAAAACTGTTTTTT.